These 7 T cell receptor beta chains were sequenced from one sample in a study of Ad26.COV2.S vaccination and SARS-CoV-2 variants. Treatment noted: roughly 19 received Ad26.COV2.S at low or high dose, single or two shots; roughly five received placebo; per-sample allocation not given. Samples came from day 63 after the first vaccine or placebo injection. The method was immunoSEQ multiplex PCR; TCRdb's version includes in-frame clones alone and lacks a portion of them. The sample holds roughly 510,000 clones, roughly 85% seen once. The starting material was peripheral blood, obtained in a trial of Ad26.COV2.S vaccine versus placebo. These receptors originate from a person between 18 and 65 years old who received the Ad26.COV2.S COVID-19 vaccine or a placebo.

The chain links TRBV9 to TRBJ2-6; 12 nucleotides agree with TRBD2. V lost 4 bases to trimming and J lost 0 bases; unmatched junction nucleotides: 8. The CDR3 length is 19 residues. The germline V gene encodes CDR1 SGDLS and CDR2 YYNGEE. Here the CDR3 DNA reads TGTGCCAGCAGCCTAACAACTAGCGGGAGGTCCTCTGGGGCCAACGTCCTGACTTTC. The encoded protein is CASSLTTSGRSSGANVLTF.

The chain carries TRBV2 and TRBJ1-2; no reliable D call. CDR1 is SNHLY and CDR2 is FYNNEI in the germline V gene. Trimming pared 2 bases from V and 6 bases from J, leaving 7 bases between. The CDR3 totals 12 residues. The chain's CDR3 is CASSESRNGYTF. DNA for the CDR3: TGTGCCAGCAGTGAATCGAGAAATGGCTACACCTTC.

This chain links TRBV11-3 with TRBJ2-1, with D perhaps being TRBD1 or TRBD2 (5 bases each). Trimming left V 5 bases short and J 10 bases short, with 18 bases between. The CDR3 has 14 residues. Germline V CDR1 and CDR2: SGHNT, YENEEA. In DNA, the CDR3 is TGTGCCAGCAGCGTCGGAGGCCCGGGGCTCGAGCAGTTCTTC. Its protein product is CASSVGGPGLEQFF. Full variable domain (outside the CDR3, taken from reference TRBV11-3 and TRBJ2-1): EAGVVQSPRYKIIEKKQPVAFWCNPISGHNTLYWYLQNLGQGPELLIRYENEEAVDDSQLPKDRFSAERLKGVDSTLKIQPAELGDSAVYLCASSVGGPGLEQFFGPGTRLTVL.

CDR3 in DNA: TGTGCCAGCAGCCCACTCGGGACTAGCGGGAAAAATGAGCAGTTCTTC. This gives the protein CASSPLGTSGKNEQFF. J is TRBJ2-1 and V is TRBV7-2, with 13 nucleotides matching TRBD2. The CDR3 consists of 16 residues. Germline V gene lookup returns CDR1 SGHTA and CDR2 FQGNSA. The V segment lost 5 bases and the J segment 7 bases; nucleotides outside the gene matches: 8.

The chain links TRBV6-5 to TRBJ1-1; D uncertain. Trimming took off 0 bases at V and 4 bases at J, with 12 bases between the two ends. This CDR3 is 15 amino acids long. Germline V lookup: CDR1 MNHEY, CDR2 SVGAGI. As DNA, the CDR3 is TGTGCCAGCAGTTACTCGGTGGAATTAGGCACTGAAGCTTTCTTT. Translating gives CASSYSVELGTEAFF.

V is TRBV20-1 and J is TRBJ2-1; 7 bases are a match to TRBD1. The CDR3 is made up of 16 amino acids. J gave up 6 bases and V 3 bases, and 14 bases lay outside the gene matches. Germline V lookup: CDR1 DFQATT, CDR2 SNEGSKA (reference sequence). The CDR3 DNA is TGCAGTGCTAGTTGGATACAGGGGAGTCCCGTCAATGAGCAGTTCTTC. It yields the protein CSASWIQGSPVNEQFF.

The J gene is TRBJ1-1, the V gene TRBV27; D is undetermined. Trimming pared 7 bases from V and 0 bases from J, leaving 12 bases between. CDR3 length: 14 amino acids. Germline values: CDR1 MNHEY, CDR2 SMNVEV (reference sequence). This chain's CDR3 is CASTRGNMNTEAFF. The CDR3 DNA reads as TGTGCCAGCACCCGAGGCAACATGAACACTGAAGCTTTCTTT.